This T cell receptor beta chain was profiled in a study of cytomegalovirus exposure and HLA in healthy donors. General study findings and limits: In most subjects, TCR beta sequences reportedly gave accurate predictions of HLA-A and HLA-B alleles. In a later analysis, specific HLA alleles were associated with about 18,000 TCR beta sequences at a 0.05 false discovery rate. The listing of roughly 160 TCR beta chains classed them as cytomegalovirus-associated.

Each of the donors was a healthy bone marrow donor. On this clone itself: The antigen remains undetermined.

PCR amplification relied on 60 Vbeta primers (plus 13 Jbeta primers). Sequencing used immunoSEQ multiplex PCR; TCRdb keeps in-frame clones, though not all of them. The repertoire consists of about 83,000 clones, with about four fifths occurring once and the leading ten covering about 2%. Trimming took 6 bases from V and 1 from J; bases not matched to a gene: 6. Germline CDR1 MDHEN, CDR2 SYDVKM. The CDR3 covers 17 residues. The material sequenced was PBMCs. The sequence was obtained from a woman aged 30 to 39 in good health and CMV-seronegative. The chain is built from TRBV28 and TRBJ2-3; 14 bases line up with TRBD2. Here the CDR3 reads CASRPPGLAGGTDTQYF. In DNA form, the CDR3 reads TGTGCCAGCAGGCCACCGGGACTAGCGGGAGGCACAGATACGCAGTATTTT.